This T cell receptor (beta chain) was obtained from a study of blood T cell repertoires in COVID-19. Across the study: Sites across the United States, Italy and Spain contributed samples from acute and convalescent COVID-19.

Participants came from 20 to 25 US areas, aged roughly 18 to 95 years. In assigning cohorts, the study relied on participant-reported clinical history. Under the authors' procedure: Researchers report that nucleated cell counts were estimated from reference gene primer amplification. Using immunoSEQ multiplex PCR, the repertoire was profiled, and TCRdb retains in-frame clones only, with some absent. The DNA was the basis for D and trimming; V, J and clone size are from that table. Found here are 250,000 to 300,000 clones, more than 75% of them singletons; the top ten hold over 2%. The V gene's germline CDR1 is SGHNT and CDR2 YYREEE (reference sequence). The CDR3 length is 16 residues. With 0 bases clipped from V and 8 bases from J, the junction kept 7 bases outside the gene matches.

Sequenced: PBMCs or T cells enriched from blood (not recorded which). The J gene is TRBJ2-3, the V gene TRBV5-4; 12 positions agree with TRBD2. This sequence was found in a woman between 40 and 55 years old with acute COVID-19. DNA of the CDR3: TGTGCCAGCAGCTTGGCCGGGACTAGCGGGTCTGCTACGCAGTATTTT. Translating it yields CASSLAGTSGSATQYF.